This is a list of T cell receptor beta chains from one sample in a study of cytomegalovirus exposure and HLA in healthy donors. The repertoire was sequenced with immunoSEQ multiplex PCR; TCRdb's copy has only in-frame clones and lacks some. The profile covers about 160,000 clones, with nearly 90% appearing a single time and roughly 4.2% taken by the ten largest. The sequenced material came from PBMCs. The receptors stem from a man younger than 30 in good health and CMV-seropositive. Each CDR3 is given with its conserved first and last residue. Each record gives: J gene, D gene, V gene, clone size, CDR3 DNA, CDR3 protein. A D gene is named only where the DNA matches it firmly. Clone size appears in some rows only: once, few, many, or a class for an expanded clone.

J: TRBJ2-3; D: TRBD2; V: TRBV30; size: NA; DNA: TGTGCCTGGAGTGCCGGCGGGAGGGGAGCAGATACGCAGTATTTT; CDR3: CAWSAGGRGADTQYF
J: TRBJ2-1; D: TRBD1; V: TRBV14; size: NA; DNA: TGTGCCAGCAGCCTAGTACAGGGGGGTTGGTACAATGAGCAGTTCTTC; CDR3: CASSLVQGGWYNEQFF
J: TRBJ2-2; D: NA; V: TRBV7-7; size: few; DNA: TGTGCTAGCAGCTTAGATGGCAACACCGGGGAGCTGTTTTTT; CDR3: CASSLDGNTGELFF
J: TRBJ2-7; D: TRBD1; V: TRBV6-1; size: NA; DNA: TGTGCCAGCAGTGAAGGGACAGGGGGGTACGAGCAGTACTTC; CDR3: CASSEGTGGYEQYF
J: TRBJ2-7; D: NA; V: TRBV11-2; size: NA; DNA: TGTGCCAGCAGCGTCTACAGATATCCCTACGAGCAGTACTTC; CDR3: CASSVYRYPYEQYF
J: TRBJ1-1; D: NA; V: TRBV2; size: NA; DNA: TGTGCCAGCAGTGAATTAGGGGTCGGCACTGAAGCTTTCTTT; CDR3: CASSELGVGTEAFF
J: TRBJ1-4; D: NA; V: TRBV6-1; size: once; DNA: TGTGCCAGCAGTGAAGGAGGGCCGCACGAAAAACTGTTTTTT; CDR3: CASSEGGPHEKLFF
J: TRBJ2-7; D: TRBD1; V: TRBV4-2; size: NA; DNA: TGTGCCAGCAGCCAAGGATACAGGGGGCACGACGAGCAGTACTTC; CDR3: CASSQGYRGHDEQYF
J: TRBJ2-5; D: TRBD1; V: TRBV18; size: NA; DNA: TGTGCCAGCTCACCTAAGAGGGACAGGGGTGACGAGACCCAGTACTTC; CDR3: CASSPKRDRGDETQYF
J: TRBJ2-3; D: NA; V: TRBV28; size: NA; DNA: TGTGCCAGCAGTTTAGAGGACAGACCTCGCACAGATACGCAGTATTTT; CDR3: CASSLEDRPRTDTQYF
J: TRBJ2-5; D: TRBD2; V: TRBV5-5; size: NA; DNA: TGTGCCAGCAGCCGTCGCTCTTATGGGCTGGATGCGGGAGACTGGATGACCCAGTACTTC; CDR3: CASSRRSYGLDAGDWMTQYF
J: TRBJ1-3; D: TRBD1; V: TRBV2; size: NA; DNA: TGTGCCAGCAGCAAGACAGGGGGCGGTGGAAACACCATATATTTT; CDR3: CASSKTGGGGNTIYF
J: TRBJ1-2; D: TRBD1; V: TRBV5-4; size: once; DNA: TGTGCCAGCAGCCGAATAATACAGGGGAACTATGGCTACACCTTC; CDR3: CASSRIIQGNYGYTF
J: TRBJ2-3; D: NA; V: TRBV5-8; size: NA; DNA: TGTGCCAGCTCGTCGGTCTACGAGCGTAGCACAGATACGCAGTATTTT; CDR3: CASSSVYERSTDTQYF
J: TRBJ2-7; D: NA; V: TRBV27; size: NA; DNA: TGTGCCAGCAGTTTTGGGCCCTCCTACGAGCAGTACTTC; CDR3: CASSFGPSYEQYF
J: TRBJ1-2; D: TRBD1; V: TRBV7-9; size: NA; DNA: TGTGCCAGCAGCGAGGGACAGGCCTATGGCTACACCTTC; CDR3: CASSEGQAYGYTF
J: TRBJ2-6; D: NA; V: TRBV25-1; size: NA; DNA: TGTGCCAGCAGTGAGTCAGTATCTGGGGCCAACGTCCTGACTTTC; CDR3: CASSESVSGANVLTF
J: TRBJ2-1; D: NA; V: TRBV28; size: NA; DNA: TGTGCCAGCAGCCCATCCGGCCCTAGCAAACCCTACAATGAGCAGTTCTTC; CDR3: CASSPSGPSKPYNEQFF
J: TRBJ2-3; D: TRBD2; V: TRBV10-3; size: NA; DNA: TGTGCCATCAGTGAGCTTAGCGGGAGGGTCTTCACAGATACGCAGTATTTT; CDR3: CAISELSGRVFTDTQYF
J: TRBJ1-2; D: TRBD1; V: TRBV2; size: NA; DNA: TGTGCCAGCAGTGAACCCACCGGGACAGGCCGACCCTATGGCTACACCTTC; CDR3: CASSEPTGTGRPYGYTF
J: TRBJ2-7; D: TRBD2; V: TRBV28; size: NA; DNA: TGTGCCAGCAGTTCCGCTAGCGGGAGTTTGAACGAGCAGTACTTC; CDR3: CASSSASGSLNEQYF
J: TRBJ2-1; D: NA; V: TRBV7-9; size: NA; DNA: TGTGCCAGCAGCGCTTCGGGTAATGAGCAGTTCTTC; CDR3: CASSASGNEQFF